This TCR beta chain comes out of a study of cytomegalovirus exposure and HLA in healthy donors. Overall study context: HLA-typed donors contributed approximately 86 million unique TCRs, which were held in an early data release.

The PCR ran on 60 Vbeta and 13 Jbeta primers. The protocol was immunoSEQ multiplex PCR, while the TCRdb copy is restricted to in-frame clones and leaves out a portion. Here the sample table reports 100,000 to 150,000 clones. This CDR3 spans 13 amino acids. In germline, CDR1 is MNHEY, CDR2 SMNVEV (reference sequence). With 2 bases removed from V and 6 bases from J, the gap between germline ends came to 10 bases. The clonotype was recovered from a man aged 25-45 years in good health and CMV-seronegative. The J gene is TRBJ1-2, the V gene TRBV27; D might be TRBD1 (6 bases). The source material was PBMCs. DNA of the CDR3: TGTGCCAGCAGTTTAGGGGGCAGGGATGGCTACACCTTC. It yields the protein CASSLGGRDGYTF.